One and the same sample provided the 10 T cell receptor beta chains below, sequenced in a study of blood T cells in healthy people across ages. A J-beta primer mix and a sample-barcoded 5' primer were used in a second PCR of roughly 6 to 12 cycles. TCRdb reprocessed the 5' RACE reads via MiXCR and lists one record per CDR3 protein. The table records some 1,500,000 distinct CDR3 sequences, 35% to 45% of them present only once. The sequenced sample was blood. The receptors come from a woman under 30 in good health.

The chain has TRBV6-5 and TRBJ1-3; a possible D gene is TRBD1 (6 bases). V lost 5 bases and J lost 7, with 15 bases in between. The CDR3 is 14 amino acids. Per the germline V gene, CDR1 is MNHEY and CDR2 is SVGAGI. The chain's CDR3 is CASSPRQVINTIYF. The CDR3 DNA reads TGTGCCAGCAGTCCTCGACAGGTGATCAACACCATATATTTT.

Of note for this clonotype: An end of the junction differs from the germline gene, which may be a read error. The rearrangement uses TRBV27 and TRBJ1-1, with D perhaps matching TRBD1 (5 bases). Germline assignment: CDR1 MNHEY and CDR2 SMNVEV (reference sequence). The length of the CDR3 is 13 residues. Here the CDR3 reads CASSFGGNSEAFF. In DNA form, the CDR3 reads TGTGCCAGCAGTTTTGGGGGGAACTCTGAAGCTTTCTTT.

This clonotype was seen a handful of times. The V gene is TRBV12-3 or TRBV12-4, the J gene TRBJ2-3; D not certain. CDR3 size: 14 residues. V lost 5 bases and J lost 3, with 12 bases in between. In DNA form, the CDR3 reads TGTGCCAGCAGTCACCGTAGCATGACAGATACGCAGTATTTT. Encoded protein: CASSHRSMTDTQYF.

This clonotype has only a few counts. The chain uses TRBV3-1 and TRBJ1-2; D gene ambiguous. The V gene's germline CDR1 is LGHDT and CDR2 YNNKEL (reference sequence). V was clipped by 2 bases and J by 5 bases, with 15 bases between them. This CDR3 is built from 15 residues. The CDR3 loop reads CASSQSGLGIYGYTF. The CDR3 DNA reads TGTGCCAGCAGCCAATCGGGTCTGGGGATATATGGCTACACCTTC. Full variable domain (rest looked up from reference TRBV3-1 and TRBJ1-2): DTAVSQTPKYLVTQMGNDKSIKCEQNLGHDTMYWYKQDSKKFLKIMFSYNNKELIINETVPNRFSPKSPDKAHLNLHINSLELGDSAVYFCASSQSGLGIYGYTFGSGTRLTVV.

A few counts support this clonotype. This chain connects TRBV20-1 to TRBJ2-3, with 9 bases aligning to TRBD1. The V gene end was trimmed by 5 bases and the J gene end by 6 bases; junction bases not matched to a gene: 12. There are 15 residues in the CDR3. In germline, CDR1 is DFQATT, CDR2 SNEGSKA (reference sequence). The CDR3 spells CSAQDPGQGGDTQYF. The CDR3 DNA reads as TGCAGTGCTCAGGACCCGGGACAGGGAGGCGATACGCAGTATTTT.

The chain carries TRBV24-1 and TRBJ2-5; D remains unclear. The CDR3 is made up of 16 amino acids. CDR1 and CDR2 from the germline V gene are KGHDR and SFDVKD. The V end lost 4 bases, the J end lost 5 bases, and 19 bases lay between the germline ends. The CDR3 sequence: CATSDPSDPLGETQYF. Written as DNA, the CDR3 is TGTGCCACCAGTGACCCCTCGGACCCCCTCGGGGAGACCCAGTACTTC.

In this sample, this clonotype turned up a few times. The chain couples TRBV30 to TRBJ1-2, with 7 bases identical to TRBD1. This CDR3 is built from 13 residues. The germline V gene encodes CDR1 GTSNPN and CDR2 SVGIG (reference sequence). V lost 0 bases, J lost 5 bases, and 3 bases stayed unmatched. CDR3 in amino acids: CAWSVRGRYGYTF. Here the CDR3 DNA reads TGTGCCTGGAGTGTAAGGGGGCGATATGGCTACACCTTC.

This clonotype was seen at least ten times. The chain recombines TRBV5-1 with TRBJ2-1; TRBD1 aligns across 8 bases. This CDR3 comprises 15 residues. Germline V CDR1 and CDR2: SGHRS, YFSETQ. V gave up 8 bases and J gave up 2 bases; unmatched junction bases: 9. CDR3 in DNA: TGCGCCAGTCGTCCCGGGACAGGTACCTACAATGAGCAGTTCTTC. It specifies CASRPGTGTYNEQFF.

J is TRBJ2-5 and V is TRBV4-3; a weak D match, TRBD2 (5 bases). The germline V gene has CDR1 LGHNA and CDR2 YSLEER. The CDR3 has 16 residues. V gave up 0 bases and J gave up 5 bases, with 16 bases separating them. The CDR3 DNA is TGCGCCAGCAGCCAAGATATCGGAGGTTTGGGCGAGACCCAGTACTTC. Translated, it gives CASSQDIGGLGETQYF.

The chain is built from TRBV27 and TRBJ1-1; TRBD1 is a possible D gene (5 bases). The V gene's germline CDR1 is MNHEY and CDR2 SMNVEV (reference sequence). CDR3 size: 11 residues. Trimming cost V 5 bases and J 11 bases, with 12 bases left between them. The CDR3 coding sequence is TGTGCCAGCAGTCAGGGACGGAGGGCTTTCTTT. It yields the protein CASSQGRRAFF.